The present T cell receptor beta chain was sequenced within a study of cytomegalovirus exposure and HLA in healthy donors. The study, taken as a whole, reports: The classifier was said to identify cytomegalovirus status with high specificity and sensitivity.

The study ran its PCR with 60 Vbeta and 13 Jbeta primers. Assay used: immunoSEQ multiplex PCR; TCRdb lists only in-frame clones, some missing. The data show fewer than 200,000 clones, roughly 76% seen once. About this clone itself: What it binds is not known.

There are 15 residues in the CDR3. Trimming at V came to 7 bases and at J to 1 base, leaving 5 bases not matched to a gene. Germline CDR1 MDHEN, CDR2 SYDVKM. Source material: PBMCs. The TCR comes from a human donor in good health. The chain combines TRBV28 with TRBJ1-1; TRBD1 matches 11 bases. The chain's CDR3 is CASTRTGGKNTEAFF. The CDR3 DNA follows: TGTGCCAGCACGAGGACAGGGGGCAAGAACACTGAAGCTTTCTTT.